Presented here are 31 T cell receptor beta chains from one specimen sequenced in a study of blood T cell repertoires in COVID-19. The data were produced by immunoSEQ multiplex PCR, yet TCRdb's version contains in-frame clones alone and is incomplete. The sample has 400,000 to 550,000 clones, around nine tenths seen once. What was sequenced was PBMCs or T cells enriched from blood (not recorded which). These receptors originate from a woman between 18 and 29 years old with acute COVID-19.

J is TRBJ1-4 and V is TRBV19, with 9 positions matching TRBD1. Germline V gives CDR1 LNHDA, CDR2 SQIVND (reference sequence). V lost 6 bases and J lost 12; bases outside the gene matches: 14. CDR3 length: 15 residues. CDR3 amino acids: CASREPGQGFRELFF. The CDR3 region has the DNA TGTGCCAGTAGAGAACCGGGACAGGGTTTCAGGGAACTGTTTTTT. Full variable domain (remainder filled in from reference TRBV19 and TRBJ1-4): DGGITQSPKYLFRKEGQNVTLSCEQNLNHDAMYWYRQDPGQGLRLIYYSQIVNDFQKGDIAEGYSVSREKKESFPLTVTSAQKNPTAFYLCASREPGQGFRELFFGSGTQLSVL.

The V gene is TRBV7-9, the J gene TRBJ2-1, with D unresolved. There are 14 residues in the CDR3. Germline loops: CDR1 SEHNR, CDR2 FQNEAQ (reference sequence). Deletions cut 8 bases from V and 5 bases from J, with 16 bases between. Here the CDR3 reads CASPQFARNNEQFF. The CDR3 DNA is TGTGCCAGCCCCCAGTTTGCGCGGAACAATGAGCAGTTCTTC.

This clone was picked up a small number of times. The chain recombines TRBV19 with TRBJ1-1; D not certain. The CDR3 loop spans 11 amino acids. The ends were cut back, 7 bases at V and 6 bases at J, with 9 bases in the middle. The germline V gene encodes CDR1 LNHDA and CDR2 SQIVND (reference sequence). The DNA for the CDR3 is TGTGCCAGTACAGATCGTGCTGAAGCTTTCTTT. Its translation is CASTDRAEAFF. Full variable domain (remainder filled in from reference TRBV19 and TRBJ1-1): DGGITQSPKYLFRKEGQNVTLSCEQNLNHDAMYWYRQDPGQGLRLIYYSQIVNDFQKGDIAEGYSVSREKKESFPLTVTSAQKNPTAFYLCASTDRAEAFFGQGTRLTVV.

In this sample, this clone turned up a few times. The chain links TRBV6-6 to TRBJ2-1; possible D gene TRBD2, 5 bases. Trimming stripped 5 bases from V and 5 bases from J, with 22 bases between. This CDR3 region has 17 residues. Germline CDR1 is MNHNY and CDR2 is SVGAGI (reference sequence). The CDR3 loop reads CASSRRGFFGNDNEQFF. The CDR3 coding sequence is TGTGCCAGCAGTCGGAGAGGATTTTTCGGGAACGACAATGAGCAGTTCTTC.

In its sample, this clone was seen a few times. V gene TRBV3-1 (or the pseudogene TRBV3-2) combines with J gene TRBJ2-1; possibly TRBD2 for D (5 bases). The CDR3 has 15 amino acids. V gave up 3 bases and J gave up 1 base, with 10 bases separating them. Germline loops: CDR1 LGHDT, CDR2 YNNKEL (reference sequence). As DNA, the CDR3 is TGTGCCAGCAGCCAGAGGGCCCAGTCCTACAATGAGCAGTTCTTC. Translation: CASSQRAQSYNEQFF.

The chain employs TRBV7-9 and TRBJ1-2, with 8 bases fitting TRBD1. The germline CDR1 and CDR2 sequences are SEHNR and FQNEAQ (reference sequence). The CDR3 spans 14 residues. V lost 4 bases, J lost 7 bases, and 8 bases stayed unmatched. The CDR3 loop reads CASSSKTGDLGYTF. The CDR3 coding sequence is TGTGCCAGCAGCTCAAAGACAGGGGATCTTGGCTACACCTTC.

The chain has TRBV30 and TRBJ2-2, with D possibly TRBD1 on 6 matching bases. This CDR3 contains 13 residues. CDR1 and CDR2 (germline): GTSNPN, SVGIG (reference sequence). With 1 base removed from V and 7 bases from J, the gap between germline ends came to 10 bases. The CDR3 protein is CAWSGTVHGELFF. CDR3 nucleotides: TGTGCCTGGAGTGGGACAGTCCACGGGGAGCTGTTTTTT.

Only one count was recorded for this clone. The rearrangement joins TRBV6-5 to TRBJ1-6; 9 positions match TRBD1. The junction had 6 bases not matched to a gene; V was cut back by 6 bases and J by 6 bases. In germline, CDR1 is MNHEY, CDR2 SVGAGI. This CDR3 contains 15 residues. DNA for the CDR3: TGTGCCAGCAGGACAGGGGGGTTCGGTAATTCACCCCTCCACTTT. Translating gives CASRTGGFGNSPLHF.

This clone appeared once. This chain uses TRBV28 with TRBJ2-7, with 11 nucleotides matching TRBD1. V gave up 4 bases and J gave up 0 bases; unmatched junction bases: 17. The germline V gene encodes CDR1 MDHEN and CDR2 SYDVKM. The CDR3 has 20 amino acids. The CDR3 DNA reads TGTGCCAGCAGTTCTATTGAACCGGGACAGGGGGTGTTGAGCTCCTACGAGCAGTACTTC. It translates to CASSSIEPGQGVLSSYEQYF.

V usage is TRBV3-1 (or the pseudogene TRBV3-2) and J usage is TRBJ2-5; 9 positions agree with TRBD1. The CDR3 loop spans 17 amino acids. The V gene end was trimmed by 1 base and the J gene end by 9 bases; junction bases not matched to a gene: 15. Germline V gives CDR1 LGHDT, CDR2 YNNKEL (reference sequence). CDR3 coding DNA: TGTGCCAGCAGCCAAGTGTTCTCCCCGGGACAGGGATCGTCCCAGTACTTC. This translates into CASSQVFSPGQGSSQYF.

The rearrangement joins TRBV7-9 to TRBJ2-5; D is unclear. V lost 5 bases to trimming and J lost 2 bases, with 21 bases between them. The length of the CDR3 is 17 residues. CDR1 is SEHNR and CDR2 is FQNEAQ in the germline V gene (reference sequence). CDR3 protein: CASSPRPPGSRQETQYF. Written as DNA, the CDR3 is TGTGCCAGCAGCCCACGCCCCCCGGGTTCAAGACAAGAGACCCAGTACTTC.

The chain carries TRBV18 and TRBJ2-7; TRBD1 matches 7 bases. The CDR3 has 15 amino acids. CDR1 KGHSH and CDR2 LQKENI come from the germline V gene. The junction had 7 bases not matched to a gene; V was cut back by 3 bases and J by 2 bases. The CDR3 DNA follows: TGTGCCAGCTCACCCCCTGACAGGGAACCCTACGAGCAGTACTTC. Amino acids: CASSPPDREPYEQYF.

CDR3 amino acids: CASSATLAGAYNEQFF. CDR3 DNA: TGTGCCAGCAGCGCCACACTAGCGGGAGCCTACAATGAGCAGTTCTTC. This chain links TRBV11-2 with TRBJ2-1, with TRBD2 identical over 11 bases. The CDR3 has 16 residues. The germline gives CDR1 SGHAT, CDR2 FQNNGV. V shed 5 bases and J 2 bases; nucleotides not matched to a gene: 5.

V usage is TRBV9 and J usage is TRBJ1-4; D possibly corresponds to TRBD1 (6 bases). This CDR3 is built from 13 residues. V was pared by 3 bases and J by 8 bases, with 11 bases between. CDR1 and CDR2 from the germline V gene are SGDLS and YYNGEE. CDR3 loop: CASSADSREKLFF. CDR3 DNA sequence: TGTGCCAGCAGCGCGGACAGTAGGGAAAAACTGTTTTTT.

This chain connects TRBV15 to TRBJ2-7, with 7 nucleotides matching TRBD2. This CDR3 has 16 amino acids. Germline V gene lookup returns CDR1 LNHNV and CDR2 YYDKDF (reference sequence). Germline trimming cut 2 bases from V and 1 base from J; bases unmatched to any gene: 8. CDR3 DNA: TGTGCCACCAGCAGAACGCGGGGGACTCCATCCTACGAGCAGTACTTC. This sequence encodes CATSRTRGTPSYEQYF.

The V and J genes are TRBV6-5 and TRBJ1-3; D is uncertain. The CDR3 length is 14 residues. CDR1 is MNHEY and CDR2 is SVGAGI in the germline V gene. V gave up 6 bases and J gave up 1 base, with 10 bases separating them. In DNA form, the CDR3 reads TGTGCCAGCAGCTCTACCTATTCTGGAAACACCATATATTTT. Translation gives CASSSTYSGNTIYF.

The chain has TRBV6-5 and TRBJ2-2; D gene uncertain. The germline gives CDR1 MNHEY, CDR2 SVGAGI. CDR3 length: 12 residues. Trimming removed 8 bases at V and 5 bases at J, with 9 bases between. The CDR3 DNA reads TGTGCCAGCTCTTATATAACCGGGGAGCTGTTTTTT. It is translated as CASSYITGELFF.

The V call is TRBV11-2, the J call TRBJ2-5, with TRBD2 as a possible D gene (6 bases). The CDR3 length is 17 residues. The V gene lost 5 bases and the J gene lost 2 bases, with 21 bases spanning the gap. Germline loops: CDR1 SGHAT, CDR2 FQNNGV. CDR3 loop: CASSQPRGSSGQETQYF. For the CDR3, the DNA is TGTGCCAGCAGCCAACCTCGGGGGTCGAGTGGGCAAGAGACCCAGTACTTC. Filled out from reference TRBV11-2 and TRBJ2-5, the complete variable domain reads EAGVAQSPRYKIIEKRQSVAFWCNPISGHATLYWYQQILGQGPKLLIQFQNNGVVDDSQLPKDRFSAERLKGVDSTLKIQPAKLEDSAVYLCASSQPRGSSGQETQYFGPGTRLLVL.

The chain is built from TRBV6-6 and TRBJ2-5; maybe TRBD2 (6 bases). CDR1 MNHNY and CDR2 SVGAGI come from the germline V gene (reference sequence). The V end was cut by 4 bases, the J end by 5 bases, with 11 bases between. The length of the CDR3 is 13 residues. The CDR3 nucleotides read TGTGCCAGCAGTTCCATAGCGGTTGAGACCCAGTACTTC. Its translation: CASSSIAVETQYF.

Only a few counts were recorded for this clone. This rearrangement joins TRBV11-2 to TRBJ1-2, with D uncertain. This CDR3 spans 15 amino acids. V lost 4 bases and J 4 bases, leaving 16 bases between the germline ends. The V gene's germline CDR1 is SGHAT and CDR2 FQNNGV. As DNA, the CDR3 is TGTGCCAGCAGCTCACACCCAGGACTCATCTATGGCTACACCTTC. It is translated as CASSSHPGLIYGYTF.

The chain joins TRBV5-1 to TRBJ1-6, with TRBD1 matching over 8 bases. The J segment lost 0 bases and the V segment lost 5 bases, leaving 4 bases of the junction unmatched. CDR3 length: 16 residues. CDR1 and CDR2 from the germline V gene are SGHRS and YFSETQ. The CDR3 DNA follows: TGCGCCAGCAGGAGGGACAGGAGCTCCTATAATTCACCCCTCCACTTT. It codes for CASRRDRSSYNSPLHF.

V usage is TRBV7-2 and J usage is TRBJ2-7, with D uncertain. V lost 2 bases and J 2 bases, leaving 7 bases between the germline ends. This CDR3 is 13 amino acids long. Germline loops: CDR1 SGHTA, CDR2 FQGNSA. CDR3 sequence: CASSLTTAYEQYF. The CDR3 region has the DNA TGTGCCAGCAGCTTAACCACAGCCTACGAGCAGTACTTC.

The chain joins TRBV7-9 to TRBJ1-1; a possible D gene is TRBD1 (5 bases). The CDR3 spans 17 residues. V lost 7 bases and J 0 bases, leaving 21 bases between the germline ends. CDR1 and CDR2 (germline): SEHNR, FQNEAQ (reference sequence). The DNA for the CDR3 is TGTGCCAGCACCCATCTCGACAGATTAAACTTGAACACTGAAGCTTTCTTT. Amino acids: CASTHLDRLNLNTEAFF.

This clone was picked up one time. A read error may account for a junction end that differs from germline. In DNA, the CDR3 is TGTGCCATCAGTGAGCCCGTAAGGGACAGGGGCTACGGGCAGTACTTC. This translates into CAISEPVRDRGYGQYF. V usage is TRBV10-3 and J usage is TRBJ2-7; 10 bases match TRBD1. Germline CDR1 ENHRY, CDR2 SYGVKD. The CDR3 extends over 16 amino acids.

The chain is built from TRBV9 and TRBJ2-7; 7 bases fit TRBD1. CDR3 length: 12 amino acids. With V trimmed by 4 bases and J by 5 bases, 3 bases remained unmatched. CDR1 and CDR2 (germline): SGDLS, YYNGEE. In DNA, the CDR3 is TGTGCCAGCAGCCCAGACAGGGACGAGCAGTACTTC. This gives the protein CASSPDRDEQYF. Full variable domain (missing parts from reference TRBV9 and TRBJ2-7): DSGVTQTPKHLITATGQRVTLRCSPRSGDLSVYWYQQSLDQGLQFLIQYYNGEERAKGNILERFSAQQFPDLHSELNLSSLELGDSALYFCASSPDRDEQYFGPGTRLTVT.

A few counts support this clone. The chain recombines TRBV2 with TRBJ1-5; perhaps TRBD1 as D (5 bases). The CDR3 loop spans 13 amino acids. Looked up from germline, CDR1 is SNHLY and CDR2 is FYNNEI. V lost 7 bases, J lost 0 bases, and 7 bases lay in between. In DNA, the CDR3 is TGTGCCAGCAATGGACATAGCAATCAGCCCCAGCATTTT. This translates into CASNGHSNQPQHF. Together with reference TRBV2 and TRBJ1-5, the CDR3 gives the full variable domain: EPEVTQTPSHQVTQMGQEVILRCVPISNHLYFYWYRQILGQKVEFLVSFYNNEISEKSEIFDDQFSVERPDGSNFTLKIRSTKLEDSAMYFCASNGHSNQPQHFGDGTRLSIL.

CDR3 sequence reads: CASSKASSQLNYGYTF. For the CDR3, the DNA is TGTGCCAGCAGCAAAGCCTCCAGCCAACTAAACTATGGCTACACCTTC. V usage is TRBV21-1 and J usage is TRBJ1-2. TRBV21-1 counts as a pseudogene. CDR3 size: 16 residues.

With respect to this clone: Other nucleotide sequences from this sample produce the same CDR3. The chain couples TRBV18 to TRBJ1-1; D gene ambiguous. Germline V lookup: CDR1 KGHSH, CDR2 LQKENI. The CDR3 is made up of 14 amino acids. The ends were cut back, 2 bases at V and 1 base at J, with 8 bases in the middle. CDR3 coding DNA: TGTGCCAGCTCACCAAGTCAGGCGAACACTGAAGCTTTCTTT. Its translation: CASSPSQANTEAFF. Variable domain in full (rest from reference TRBV18 and TRBJ1-1): NAGVMQNPRHLVRRRGQEARLRCSPMKGHSHVYWYRQLPEEGLKFMVYLQKENIIDESGMPKERFSAEFPKEGPSILRIQQVVRGDSAAYFCASSPSQANTEAFFGQGTRLTVV.

The V call is TRBV9, the J call TRBJ2-2, with TRBD1 matching over 9 bases. From germline, CDR1 is SGDLS and CDR2 YYNGEE. The trim removed 3 bases at V and 5 bases at J, leaving 8 bases unmatched. This CDR3 has 16 residues. CDR3 coding DNA: TGTGCCAGCAGCGCACCGGGACAGGGAAGAACCGGGGAGCTGTTTTTT. This sequence encodes CASSAPGQGRTGELFF.

This chain uses TRBV5-1 with TRBJ2-1, with a tentative D call TRBD1 (5 bases). Trimming shortened V by 5 bases and J by 0 bases, and 12 bases separated the two germline ends. The germline V gene has CDR1 SGHRS and CDR2 YFSETQ. This CDR3 has 15 residues. The CDR3 region has the DNA TGCGCCAGCAGGGCGACTGACAGCTCCTACAATGAGCAGTTCTTC. Translated: CASRATDSSYNEQFF.

For the CDR3, the DNA is TGTGCCAGCAGCGTAGCGGGGGGCATGGACTATGGCTACACCTTC. Protein sequence: CASSVAGGMDYGYTF. This chain uses TRBV9 with TRBJ1-2; TRBD1 might be the D (6 bases). CDR1 is SGDLS and CDR2 is YYNGEE in the germline V gene. This CDR3 is 15 amino acids long. Between the trimmed V and J ends, which lost 0 bases and 3 bases, there was a span of 12 bases.